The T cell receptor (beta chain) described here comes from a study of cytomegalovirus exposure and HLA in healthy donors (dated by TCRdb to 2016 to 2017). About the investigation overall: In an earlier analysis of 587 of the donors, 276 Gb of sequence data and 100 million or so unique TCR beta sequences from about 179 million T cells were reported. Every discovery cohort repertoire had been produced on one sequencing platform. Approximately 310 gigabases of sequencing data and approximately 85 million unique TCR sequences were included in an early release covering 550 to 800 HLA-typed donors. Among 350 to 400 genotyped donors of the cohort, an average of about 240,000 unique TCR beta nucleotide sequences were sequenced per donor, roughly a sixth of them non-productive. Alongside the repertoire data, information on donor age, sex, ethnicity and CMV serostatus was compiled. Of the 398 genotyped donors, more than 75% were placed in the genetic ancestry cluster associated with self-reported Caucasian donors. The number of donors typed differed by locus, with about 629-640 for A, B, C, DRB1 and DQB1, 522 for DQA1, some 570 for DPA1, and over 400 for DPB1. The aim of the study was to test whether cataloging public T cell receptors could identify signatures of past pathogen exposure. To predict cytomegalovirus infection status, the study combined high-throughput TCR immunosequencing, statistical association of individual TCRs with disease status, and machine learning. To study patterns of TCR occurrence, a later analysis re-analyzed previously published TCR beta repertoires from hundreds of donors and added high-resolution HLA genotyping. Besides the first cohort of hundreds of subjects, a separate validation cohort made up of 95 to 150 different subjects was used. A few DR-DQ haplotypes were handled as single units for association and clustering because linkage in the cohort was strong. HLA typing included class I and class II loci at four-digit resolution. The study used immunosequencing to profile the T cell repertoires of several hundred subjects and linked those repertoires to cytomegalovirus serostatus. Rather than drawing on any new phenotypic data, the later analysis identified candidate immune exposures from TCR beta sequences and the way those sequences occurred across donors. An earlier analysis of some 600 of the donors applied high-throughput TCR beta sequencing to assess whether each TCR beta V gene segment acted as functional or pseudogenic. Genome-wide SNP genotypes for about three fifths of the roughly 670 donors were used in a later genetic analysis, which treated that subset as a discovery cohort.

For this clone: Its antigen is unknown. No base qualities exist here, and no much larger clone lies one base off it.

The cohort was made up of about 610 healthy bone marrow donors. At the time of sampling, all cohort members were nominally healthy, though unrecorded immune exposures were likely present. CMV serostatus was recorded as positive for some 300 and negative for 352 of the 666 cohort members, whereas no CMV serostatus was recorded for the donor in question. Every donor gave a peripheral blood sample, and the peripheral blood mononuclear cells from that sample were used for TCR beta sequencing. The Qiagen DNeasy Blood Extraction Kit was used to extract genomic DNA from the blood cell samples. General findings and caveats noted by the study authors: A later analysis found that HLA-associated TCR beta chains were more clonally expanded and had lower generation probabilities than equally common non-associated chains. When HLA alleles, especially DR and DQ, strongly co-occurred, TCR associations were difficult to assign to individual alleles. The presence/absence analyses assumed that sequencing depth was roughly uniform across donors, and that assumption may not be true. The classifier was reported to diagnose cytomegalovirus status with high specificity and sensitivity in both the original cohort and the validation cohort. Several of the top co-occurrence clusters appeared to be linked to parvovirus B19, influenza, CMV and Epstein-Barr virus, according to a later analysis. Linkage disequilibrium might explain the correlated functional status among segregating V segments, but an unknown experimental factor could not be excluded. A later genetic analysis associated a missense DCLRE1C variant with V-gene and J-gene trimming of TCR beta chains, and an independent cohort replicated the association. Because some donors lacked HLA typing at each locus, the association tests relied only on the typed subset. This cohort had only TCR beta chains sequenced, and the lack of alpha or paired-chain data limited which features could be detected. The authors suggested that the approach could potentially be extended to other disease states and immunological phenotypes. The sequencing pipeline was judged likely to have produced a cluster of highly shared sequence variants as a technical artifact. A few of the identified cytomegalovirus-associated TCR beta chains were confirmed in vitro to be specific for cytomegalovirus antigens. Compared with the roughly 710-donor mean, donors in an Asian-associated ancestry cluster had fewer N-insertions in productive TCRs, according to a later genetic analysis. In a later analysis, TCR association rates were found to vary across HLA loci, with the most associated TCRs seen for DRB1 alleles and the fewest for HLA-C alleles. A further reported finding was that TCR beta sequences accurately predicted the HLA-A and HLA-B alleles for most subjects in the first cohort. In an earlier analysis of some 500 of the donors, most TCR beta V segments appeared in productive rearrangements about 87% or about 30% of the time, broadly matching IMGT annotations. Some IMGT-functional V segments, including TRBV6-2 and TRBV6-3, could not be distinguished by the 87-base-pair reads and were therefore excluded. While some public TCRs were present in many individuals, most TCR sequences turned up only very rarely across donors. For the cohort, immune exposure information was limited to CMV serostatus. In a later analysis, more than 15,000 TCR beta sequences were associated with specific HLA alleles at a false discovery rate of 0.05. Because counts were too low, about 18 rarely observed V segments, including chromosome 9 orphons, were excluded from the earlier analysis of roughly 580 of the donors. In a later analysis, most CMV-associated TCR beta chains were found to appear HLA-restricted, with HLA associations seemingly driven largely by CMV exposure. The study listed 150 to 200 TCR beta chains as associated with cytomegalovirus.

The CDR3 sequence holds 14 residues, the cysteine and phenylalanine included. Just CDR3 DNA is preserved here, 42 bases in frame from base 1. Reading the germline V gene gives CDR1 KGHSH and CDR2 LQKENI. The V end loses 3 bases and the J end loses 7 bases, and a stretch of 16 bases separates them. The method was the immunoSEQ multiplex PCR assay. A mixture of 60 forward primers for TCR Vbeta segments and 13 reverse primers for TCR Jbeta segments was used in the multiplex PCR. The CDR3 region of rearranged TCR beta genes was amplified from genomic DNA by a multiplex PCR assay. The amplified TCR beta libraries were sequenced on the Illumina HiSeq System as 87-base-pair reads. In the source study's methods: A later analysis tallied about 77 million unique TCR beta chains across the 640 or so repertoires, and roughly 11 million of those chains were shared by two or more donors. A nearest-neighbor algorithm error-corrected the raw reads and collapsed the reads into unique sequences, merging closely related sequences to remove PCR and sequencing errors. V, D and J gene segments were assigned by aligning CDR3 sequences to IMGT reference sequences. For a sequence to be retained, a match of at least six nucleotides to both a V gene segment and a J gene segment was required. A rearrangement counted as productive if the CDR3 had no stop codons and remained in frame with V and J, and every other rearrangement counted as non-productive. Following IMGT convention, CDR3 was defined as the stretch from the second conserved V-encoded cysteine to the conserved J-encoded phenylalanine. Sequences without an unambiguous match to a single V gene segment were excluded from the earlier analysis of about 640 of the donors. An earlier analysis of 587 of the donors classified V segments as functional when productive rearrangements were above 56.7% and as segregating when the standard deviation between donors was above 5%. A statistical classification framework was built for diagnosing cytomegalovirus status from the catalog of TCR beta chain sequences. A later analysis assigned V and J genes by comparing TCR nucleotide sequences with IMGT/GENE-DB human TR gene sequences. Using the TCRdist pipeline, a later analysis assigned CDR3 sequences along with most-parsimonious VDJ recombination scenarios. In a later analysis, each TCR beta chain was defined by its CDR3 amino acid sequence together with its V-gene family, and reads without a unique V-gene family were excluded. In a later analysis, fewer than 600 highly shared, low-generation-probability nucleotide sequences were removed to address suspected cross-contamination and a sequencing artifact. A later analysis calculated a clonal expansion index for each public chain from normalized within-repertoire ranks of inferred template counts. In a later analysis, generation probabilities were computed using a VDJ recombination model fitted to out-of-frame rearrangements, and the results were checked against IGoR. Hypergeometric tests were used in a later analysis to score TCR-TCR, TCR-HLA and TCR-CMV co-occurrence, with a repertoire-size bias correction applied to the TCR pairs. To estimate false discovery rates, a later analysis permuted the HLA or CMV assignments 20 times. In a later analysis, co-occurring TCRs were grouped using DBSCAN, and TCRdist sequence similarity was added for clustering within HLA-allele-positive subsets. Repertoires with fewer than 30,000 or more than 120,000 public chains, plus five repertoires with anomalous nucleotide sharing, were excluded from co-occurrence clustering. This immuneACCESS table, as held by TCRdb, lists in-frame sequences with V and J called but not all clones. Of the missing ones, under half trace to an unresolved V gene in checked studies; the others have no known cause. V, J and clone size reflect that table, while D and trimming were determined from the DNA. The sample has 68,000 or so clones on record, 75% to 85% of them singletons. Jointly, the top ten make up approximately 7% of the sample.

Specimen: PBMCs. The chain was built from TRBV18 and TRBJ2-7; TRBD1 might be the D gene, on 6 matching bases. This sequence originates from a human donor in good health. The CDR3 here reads CASSPETGTGEQYF. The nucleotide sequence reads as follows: TGTGCCAGCTCACCGGAAACAGGGACGGGAGAGCAGTACTTC. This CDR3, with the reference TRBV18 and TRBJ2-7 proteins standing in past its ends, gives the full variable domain NAGVMQNPRHLVRRRGQEARLRCSPMKGHSHVYWYRQLPEEGLKFMVYLQKENIIDESGMPKERFSAEFPKEGPSILRIQQVVRGDSAAYFCASSPETGTGEQYFGPGTRLTVT.